This TCR beta chain was documented in a study of Graves' ophthalmopathy and Graves' hyperthyroidism. This clonotype was picked up many times. V dropped 4 bases and J dropped 2; count of bases not matched to a gene: 7. The length of the CDR3 is 17 residues. Scientists amplified the TCR beta CDR3 regions from RNA transcripts. Second-round multiplex PCR followed a first-round RT-PCR using HTBI primers. In TCRdb, the multiplex PCR reads were re-called with MiXCR into one record per CDR3 protein. The sample yields tens of thousands of distinct CDR3 sequences, approximately 48% seen once. The receptor comes from an adult woman with stable Graves' hyperthyroidism. The V call is TRBV12-3 or TRBV12-4, the J call TRBJ2-3; TRBD1 matches at 12 bases. The specimen sequenced was peripheral blood. The CDR3 here is CASSSAGTGGFTDTQYF. CDR3 DNA sequence: TGTGCCAGCAGTTCGGCCGGGACAGGGGGCTTCACAGATACGCAGTATTTT.